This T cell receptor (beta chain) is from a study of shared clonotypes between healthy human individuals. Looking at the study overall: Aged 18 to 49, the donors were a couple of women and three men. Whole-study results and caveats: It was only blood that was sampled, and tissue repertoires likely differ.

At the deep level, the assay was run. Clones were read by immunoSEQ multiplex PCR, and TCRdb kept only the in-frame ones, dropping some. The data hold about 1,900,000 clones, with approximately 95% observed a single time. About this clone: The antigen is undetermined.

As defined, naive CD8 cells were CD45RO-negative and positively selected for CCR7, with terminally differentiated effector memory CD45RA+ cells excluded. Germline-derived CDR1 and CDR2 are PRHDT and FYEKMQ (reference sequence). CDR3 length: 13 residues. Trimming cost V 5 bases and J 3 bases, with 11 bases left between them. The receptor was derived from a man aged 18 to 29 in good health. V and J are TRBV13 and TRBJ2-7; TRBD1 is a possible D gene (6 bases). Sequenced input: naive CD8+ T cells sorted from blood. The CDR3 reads CASSPQGFYEQYF. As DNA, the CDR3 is TGTGCCAGCAGCCCCCAGGGGTTCTACGAGCAGTACTTC. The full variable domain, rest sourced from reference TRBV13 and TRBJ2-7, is AAGVIQSPRHLIKEKRETATLKCYPIPRHDTVYWYQQGPGQDPQFLISFYEKMQSDKGSIPDRFSAQQFSDYHSELNMSSLELGDSALYFCASSPQGFYEQYFGPGTRLTVT.